This T cell receptor beta chain was identified during a study of a mutant IDH1 vaccine in newly diagnosed glioma. Background on the study: Of the patients given treatment, about 62% were male and about 38% were female, and a mean age of about 44 years was recorded.

The time point was: week 35, safety follow-up. Each vaccine dose was 300 ug of mutant IDH1 20-mer peptide, with topical imiquimod. Libraries were prepared by immunoSEQ multiplex PCR; TCRdb keeps only in-frame clonotypes and omits some of them. The sample consists of about 68,000 clones, more than 70% of them appearing once. The CDR3 has 13 residues. Germline CDR1 LNHDA, CDR2 SQIVND (reference sequence). V lost 0 bases and J 2 bases, leaving 2 bases between the germline ends. This clone was seen just once. Its antigen is as yet unknown. This clonotype originated in a man between 18 and 35 years old with glioma. Material: PBMCs, obtained from a glioma patient whose treatment included an IDH1 peptide vaccine. J is TRBJ1-5 and V is TRBV19; D not resolved. The CDR3 protein is CASSIEGNQPQHF. The CDR3 DNA reads as TGTGCCAGTAGTATAGAAGGCAATCAGCCCCAGCATTTT.